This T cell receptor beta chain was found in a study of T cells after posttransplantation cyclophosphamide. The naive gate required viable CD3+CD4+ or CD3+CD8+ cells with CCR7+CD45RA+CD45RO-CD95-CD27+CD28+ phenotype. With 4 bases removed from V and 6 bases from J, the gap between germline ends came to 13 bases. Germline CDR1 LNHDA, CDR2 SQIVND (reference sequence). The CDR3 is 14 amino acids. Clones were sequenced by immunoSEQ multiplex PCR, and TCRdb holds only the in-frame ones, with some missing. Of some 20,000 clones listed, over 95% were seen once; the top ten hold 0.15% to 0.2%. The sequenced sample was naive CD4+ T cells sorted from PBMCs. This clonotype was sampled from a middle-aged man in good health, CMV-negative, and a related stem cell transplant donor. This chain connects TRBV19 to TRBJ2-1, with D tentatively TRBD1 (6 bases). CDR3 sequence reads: CASSTTRDTNEQFF. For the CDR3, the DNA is TGTGCCAGTAGTACCACCCGGGACACCAATGAGCAGTTCTTC.